Below, 24 T cell receptor beta chains from the same sample are listed, as sequenced in a study of T cells in Graves' hyperthyroidism and ophthalmopathy. Using RNA transcripts as the source, TCR beta CDR3 regions were amplified. HTBI primers were used for first-round RT-PCR of the TCR CDR3. TCRdb re-called the multiplex PCR reads through MiXCR, storing one row per CDR3 protein. In the table there are approximately 270,000 distinct CDR3 sequences, about 14% of which are singletons. Sequenced input: blood. These receptors were collected from a woman between 40 and 55 years old with Graves' hyperthyroidism that later progressed to Graves' ophthalmopathy.

In its sample, this clonotype was seen many times. DNA of the CDR3: TGCAGTGCTAGAGGCCCCCCCCAGCGGGAGAAAGTCTATGAGCAGTTCTTC. This sequence encodes CSARGPPQREKVYEQFF. The chain carries TRBV20-1 and TRBJ2-1; 8 bases are a match to TRBD2. Unmatched junction bases numbered 16, after V lost 1 base and J lost 8 bases. Germline V gene data show CDR1 as DFQATT and CDR2 as SNEGSKA (reference sequence). CDR3 length: 17 residues.

This clonotype was counted only a few times. The chain joins TRBV9 to TRBJ2-1; 7 bases are a match to TRBD2. Germline CDR1 and CDR2: SGDLS and YYNGEE. Trimming at V came to 6 bases and at J to 4 bases, leaving 13 bases not matched to a gene. This CDR3 has 16 residues. The CDR3 protein is CASNAEGRAGYNEQFF. The CDR3 DNA is TGTGCCAGCAACGCTGAGGGGAGGGCTGGGTACAATGAGCAGTTCTTC. The full variable domain, its missing parts supplied by reference TRBV9 and TRBJ2-1, is DSGVTQTPKHLITATGQRVTLRCSPRSGDLSVYWYQQSLDQGLQFLIQYYNGEERAKGNILERFSAQQFPDLHSELNLSSLELGDSALYFCASNAEGRAGYNEQFFGPGTRLTVL.

This clonotype was recorded many times. This chain joins TRBV28 and TRBJ1-1, with TRBD1 matching 9 bases. This CDR3 spans 15 amino acids. J was trimmed by 5 bases and V by 5 bases; bases with no gene match: 9. Germline lookup yields CDR1 MDHEN and CDR2 SYDVKM. This CDR3 is CASSLRGQGGTEAFF. The CDR3 nucleotides read TGTGCCAGCAGTCTCCGGGGACAGGGTGGAACTGAAGCTTTCTTT.

Ten or more counts support this clonotype. The chain couples TRBV7-9 to TRBJ1-2; D uncertain. CDR1 SEHNR and CDR2 FQNEAQ come from the germline V gene (reference sequence). Trimming pared 1 base from V and 8 bases from J, leaving 14 bases between. This CDR3 is 14 amino acids long. The chain's CDR3 is CASSLDLRDRGYTF. Here the CDR3 DNA reads TGTGCCAGCAGCTTAGATTTACGGGATCGCGGCTACACCTTC.

The table lists this clonotype with many counts. V and J are TRBV13 and TRBJ1-3; TRBD1 aligns across 8 bases. This CDR3 spans 15 amino acids. Germline V gene sequence: CDR1 PRHDT, CDR2 FYEKMQ (reference sequence). The V gene end was trimmed by 5 bases and the J gene end by 7 bases; junction bases not matched to a gene: 10. The CDR3 region has the DNA TGTGCCAGCAGCCTCCAGGGGGCGAGGAGTAACACCATATATTTT. It is translated as CASSLQGARSNTIYF. The full variable domain, completed using reference TRBV13 and TRBJ1-3, is AAGVIQSPRHLIKEKRETATLKCYPIPRHDTVYWYQQGPGQDPQFLISFYEKMQSDKGSIPDRFSAQQFSDYHSELNMSSLELGDSALYFCASSLQGARSNTIYFGEGSWLTVV.

In its sample, this clonotype was seen many times. The rearrangement uses TRBV3-1 and TRBJ2-2; possible D gene TRBD2, 5 bases. The CDR3 is 18 amino acids. CDR1 is LGHDT and CDR2 is YNNKEL in the germline V gene (reference sequence). The ends were cut back, 4 bases at V and 3 bases at J, with 21 bases in the middle. This CDR3 is CASSPRRSGRFDTGELFF. The CDR3 DNA sequence: TGTGCCAGCAGCCCCAGGCGTAGTGGGAGATTCGACACCGGGGAGCTGTTTTTT.

This clonotype has only a few counts. The V call is TRBV27, the J call TRBJ2-1, with 9 bases that match TRBD2. CDR1 MNHEY and CDR2 SMNVEV come from the germline V gene (reference sequence). The CDR3 has 15 residues. With 5 bases clipped from V and 3 bases from J, the junction kept 5 bases outside the gene matches. The CDR3 nucleotides read TGTGCCAGCAGTCTTAGCGGGAGTTTCTACAATGAGCAGTTCTTC. Translating it yields CASSLSGSFYNEQFF.

This clonotype was seen ten or more times. The chain uses TRBV27 and TRBJ1-1, with TRBD1 as a possible D gene (5 bases). This CDR3 spans 13 amino acids. Trimming took 5 bases from V and 5 from J, leaving 12 bases between them. The germline V gene encodes CDR1 MNHEY and CDR2 SMNVEV (reference sequence). The CDR3 loop is CASSQGSRTEAFF. In nucleotides, the CDR3 is TGTGCCAGCAGTCAGGGATCGAGGACTGAAGCTTTCTTT.

As regards this clonotype: This may arise from a read error, as a much more abundant clone is one base away. This chain uses TRBV9 with TRBJ2-6; 8 bases agree with TRBD2. V was clipped by 3 bases and J by 0 bases; unmatched bases: 14. Germline loops: CDR1 SGDLS, CDR2 YYNGEE. The CDR3 totals 20 residues. In DNA, the CDR3 is TGTGCCAGCAGCGCAAGGACTAGCTGGAGGGCTTACTCTGGGGCCAACGTCCTGACTTTC. It yields the protein CASSARTSWRAYSGANVLTF.

This clonotype was seen at least ten times. V and J are TRBV27 and TRBJ2-5, with D tentatively TRBD1 (5 bases). This CDR3 contains 16 residues. Germline V gene data show CDR1 as MNHEY and CDR2 as SMNVEV (reference sequence). The ends were cut back, 5 bases at V and 3 bases at J, with 19 bases in the middle. The CDR3 reads CASSPIQGMAEETQYF. For the CDR3, the DNA is TGTGCCAGCAGTCCAATCCAGGGCATGGCAGAAGAGACCCAGTACTTC.

There are a few counts of this clonotype. The chain carries TRBV4-1 and TRBJ1-1; 8 positions agree with TRBD1. CDR1 and CDR2 (germline): MGHRA, YSYEKL. Trimming removed 4 bases from V and 3 bases from J; junction bases left unmatched: 1. This CDR3 region has 13 residues. The CDR3 reads CASSRQGHTEAFF. The CDR3 DNA sequence: TGCGCCAGCAGCCGACAGGGGCACACTGAAGCTTTCTTT.

This clonotype was recorded at least ten times. This chain joins TRBV3-1 and TRBJ2-7, with TRBD2 matching 7 bases. Germline V gene data show CDR1 as LGHDT and CDR2 as YNNKEL (reference sequence). This CDR3 is 16 amino acids long. Losses at the gene ends were 0 bases for V and 3 bases for J; bases not matched to a gene: 8. The DNA for the CDR3 is TGTGCCAGCAGCCAAGATCTGGCGGGAGTCTACTACGAGCAGTACTTC. Amino acids: CASSQDLAGVYYEQYF.

V and J are TRBV28 and TRBJ2-7; 9 bases match TRBD1. The V segment lost 5 bases and the J segment 5 bases; nucleotides outside the gene matches: 10. Germline assignment: CDR1 MDHEN and CDR2 SYDVKM. This CDR3 contains 15 residues. The CDR3 sequence is CASSPMGQGAHEQYF. The CDR3 DNA reads TGTGCCAGCAGTCCGATGGGACAGGGCGCCCACGAGCAGTACTTC.

The chain is built from TRBV7-2 and TRBJ2-1, with 11 bases identical to TRBD2. After removal of 5 bases from V and 3 bases from J, the junction contained 12 bases not matched to a gene. This CDR3 has 18 amino acids. The germline V gene has CDR1 SGHTA and CDR2 FQGNSA. The CDR3 nucleotides read TGTGCCAGCAGCGCGAGGAGCCCTCTAGCGGGAGGCTACAATGAGCAGTTCTTC. This codes for CASSARSPLAGGYNEQFF.

The chain combines TRBV7-9 with TRBJ1-2, with D hard to call. The germline CDR1 and CDR2 sequences are SEHNR and FQNEAQ (reference sequence). The V end was cut by 3 bases, the J end by 8 bases, with 10 bases between. This CDR3 is built from 12 residues. CDR3 sequence (DNA): TGTGCCAGCAGCTTGGATGGTAAGGGCTACACCTTC. This sequence encodes CASSLDGKGYTF.

Concerning this clonotype itself: The junction differs from germline at one of its ends, possibly a read error. The V call is TRBV9, the J call TRBJ1-3, with D possibly being TRBD1 (5 bases). Germline V lookup: CDR1 SGDLS, CDR2 YYNGEE. The CDR3 totals 15 residues. CDR3 residues: CASSDTRQLGYTIYF. CDR3 DNA sequence: TGTGCCAGCAGCGACACGCGACAGCTTGGATACACCATATATTTT.

This clonotype was detected many times. The chain uses TRBV6-5 and TRBJ2-6; 7 nucleotides align to TRBD2. The CDR3 runs to 15 residues. CDR1 and CDR2 (germline): MNHEY, SVGAGI. J gave up 2 bases and V 2 bases, and 0 bases lay outside the gene matches. The CDR3 region is CASSYGGAGANVLTF. CDR3 in DNA: TGTGCCAGCAGTTACGGGGGGGCTGGGGCCAACGTCCTGACTTTC.

Many counts were recorded for this clonotype. This chain connects TRBV12-3 or TRBV12-4 to TRBJ2-1; 12 nucleotides line up with TRBD2. This CDR3 has 13 residues. The trim removed 6 bases at V and 13 bases at J, leaving 7 bases unmatched. The CDR3 region is CASRSGLAGFQFF. The DNA for the CDR3 is TGTGCCAGCAGGAGTGGACTAGCGGGATTTCAGTTCTTC.

This rearrangement joins TRBV30 to TRBJ1-6; TRBD1 aligns across 8 bases. In germline, CDR1 is GTSNPN, CDR2 SVGIG (reference sequence). This CDR3 has 15 residues. The V gene end was trimmed by 4 bases and the J gene end by 7 bases; junction bases not matched to a gene: 9. CDR3 sequence reads: CAWTLQGARNSPLHF. For the CDR3, the DNA is TGTGCCTGGACTCTTCAGGGGGCGCGAAATTCACCCCTCCACTTT.

The V call is TRBV3-1, the J call TRBJ2-7; D gene uncertain. Trimming removed 2 bases from V and 7 bases from J, with 6 bases in between. Germline values: CDR1 LGHDT, CDR2 YNNKEL (reference sequence). This CDR3 is 11 amino acids long. CDR3 sequence: CASSQSEEQYF. The CDR3, as DNA: TGTGCCAGCAGCCAATCAGAAGAGCAGTACTTC.

This clonotype was detected many times. V usage is TRBV7-8 and J usage is TRBJ2-1; 9 nucleotides line up with TRBD2. The CDR3 spans 15 residues. V lost 7 bases to trimming and J lost 2 bases; unmatched junction nucleotides: 6. In germline, CDR1 is SGHVS, CDR2 FQNEAQ. Written as DNA, the CDR3 is TGTGCCAGCACCTCCGGGACTAGCACCTACAATGAGCAGTTCTTC. It specifies CASTSGTSTYNEQFF.

This clonotype was found many times. This chain links TRBV30 with TRBJ1-6; D gene ambiguous. Trimming stripped 0 bases from V and 10 bases from J, with 7 bases between. Germline V gene lookup returns CDR1 GTSNPN and CDR2 SVGIG (reference sequence). The CDR3 contains 12 residues. The DNA for the CDR3 is TGTGCCTGGAGTGTAGTCCGCTCACCCCTCCACTTT. Translation gives CAWSVVRSPLHF.

In its sample, this clonotype was seen many times. DNA for the CDR3: TGCGCCAGCAGCTATCGACCAACTAGCGGGAGAGAGACCGGGGAGCTGTTTTTT. It encodes CASSYRPTSGRETGELFF. The chain has TRBV5-1 and TRBJ2-2; 11 nucleotides line up with TRBD2. The CDR3 is made up of 18 amino acids. Germline CDR1 is SGHRS and CDR2 is YFSETQ. V was pared by 3 bases and J by 5 bases, with 12 bases of the junction left unmatched.

This clonotype was seen repeatedly, ten times or more. J is TRBJ1-5 and V is TRBV6-1; D gene unclear. Germline values: CDR1 MNHNS, CDR2 SASEGT. V lost 4 bases and J lost 5, with 3 bases in between. The CDR3 runs to 11 residues. CDR3 in DNA: TGTGCCAGCAGTGGTTATCAGCCCCAGCATTTT. Translation: CASSGYQPQHF.